This TCR beta chain was identified in a study of blood T cell repertoires in COVID-19. Only in-frame clones appear in the TCRdb table, and some are missing; sequencing was by immunoSEQ multiplex PCR. The table includes about 190,000 clones, 70% to 85% detected once. The V end lost 3 bases, the J end lost 6 bases, and 8 bases lay between the germline ends. The CDR3 totals 12 residues. The germline V gene has CDR1 MNHNS and CDR2 SASEGT. Those enrolled, adults aged about 18 to 95 years, came from 24 US areas. Cohort placement rested on clinical history that participants reported themselves. Donors in Cohort 3 counted as recovered after two negative PCRs, clearance, or symptom resolution. The table lists this clone with a count of one.

The chain uses TRBV6-1 and TRBJ1-1, with D perhaps matching TRBD1 (6 bases). The sequencing input was PBMCs or T cells enriched from blood (not recorded which). The receptor was isolated from a woman aged 25 to 39 who had recovered from COVID-19. CDR3 loop: CASSDQGPEAFF. CDR3 sequence (DNA): TGTGCCAGCAGTGATCAGGGGCCTGAAGCTTTCTTT.